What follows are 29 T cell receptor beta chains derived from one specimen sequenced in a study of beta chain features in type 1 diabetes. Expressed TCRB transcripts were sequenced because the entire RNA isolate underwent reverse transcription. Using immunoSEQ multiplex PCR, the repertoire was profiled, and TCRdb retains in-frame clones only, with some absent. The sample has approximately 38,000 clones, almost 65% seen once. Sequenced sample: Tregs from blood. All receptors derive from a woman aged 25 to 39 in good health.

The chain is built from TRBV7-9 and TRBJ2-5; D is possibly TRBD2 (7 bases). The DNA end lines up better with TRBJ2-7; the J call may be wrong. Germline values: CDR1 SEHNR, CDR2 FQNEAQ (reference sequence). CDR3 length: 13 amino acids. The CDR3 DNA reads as TGTGCCAGCAGTCGGGGGGCCCTCTACGAGCAGTACTTC. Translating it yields CASSRGALYEQYF.

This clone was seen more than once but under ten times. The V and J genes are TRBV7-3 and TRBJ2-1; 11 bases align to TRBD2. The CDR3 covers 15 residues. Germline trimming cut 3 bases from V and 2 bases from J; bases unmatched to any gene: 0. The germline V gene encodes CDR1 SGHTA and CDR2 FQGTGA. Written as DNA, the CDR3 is TGTGCCAGCAGCTTGACTAGCGGGACCTACAATGAGCAGTTCTTC. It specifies CASSLTSGTYNEQFF.

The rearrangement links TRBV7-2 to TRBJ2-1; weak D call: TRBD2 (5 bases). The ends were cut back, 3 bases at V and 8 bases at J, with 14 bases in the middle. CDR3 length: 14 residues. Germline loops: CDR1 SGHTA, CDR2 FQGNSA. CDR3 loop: CASSFASPVDEQFF. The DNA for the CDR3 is TGTGCCAGCAGCTTTGCTAGCCCCGTCGATGAGCAGTTCTTC.

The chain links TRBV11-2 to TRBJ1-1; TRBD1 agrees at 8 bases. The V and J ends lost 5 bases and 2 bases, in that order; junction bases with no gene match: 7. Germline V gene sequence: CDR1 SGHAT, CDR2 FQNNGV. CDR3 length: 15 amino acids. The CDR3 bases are TGTGCCAGCAGCCGGACAGGGACAGCCAACACTGAAGCTTTCTTT. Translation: CASSRTGTANTEAFF.

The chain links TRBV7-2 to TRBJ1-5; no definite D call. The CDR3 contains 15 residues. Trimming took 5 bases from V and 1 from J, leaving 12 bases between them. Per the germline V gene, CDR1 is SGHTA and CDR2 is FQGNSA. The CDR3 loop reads CASSLGVSSNQPQHF. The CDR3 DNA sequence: TGTGCCAGCAGCCTAGGAGTGTCCAGCAATCAGCCCCAGCATTTT.

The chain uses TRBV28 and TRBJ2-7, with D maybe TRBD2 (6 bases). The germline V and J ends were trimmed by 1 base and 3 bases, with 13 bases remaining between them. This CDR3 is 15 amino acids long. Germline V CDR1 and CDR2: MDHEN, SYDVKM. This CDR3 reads CASSLFLEGLYEQYF. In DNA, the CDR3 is TGTGCCAGCAGTTTATTTTTGGAGGGCCTCTACGAGCAGTACTTC.

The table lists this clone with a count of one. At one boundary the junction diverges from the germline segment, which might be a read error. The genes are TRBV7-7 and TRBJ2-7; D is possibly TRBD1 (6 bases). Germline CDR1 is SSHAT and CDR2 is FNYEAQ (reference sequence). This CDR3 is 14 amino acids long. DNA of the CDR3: TGTGCTAGCAGCTTAGACAGGTTCTCCTACGAGCAGTACTTC. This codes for CASSLDRFSYEQYF.

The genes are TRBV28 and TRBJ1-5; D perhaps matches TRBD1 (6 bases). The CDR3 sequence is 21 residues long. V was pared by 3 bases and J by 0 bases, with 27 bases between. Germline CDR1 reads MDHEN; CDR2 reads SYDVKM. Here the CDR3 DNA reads TGTGCCAGCAGTTTCCCCCGGGGGAGGGGTGGGGGACAATATAGCAATCAGCCCCAGCATTTT. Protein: CASSFPRGRGGGQYSNQPQHF.

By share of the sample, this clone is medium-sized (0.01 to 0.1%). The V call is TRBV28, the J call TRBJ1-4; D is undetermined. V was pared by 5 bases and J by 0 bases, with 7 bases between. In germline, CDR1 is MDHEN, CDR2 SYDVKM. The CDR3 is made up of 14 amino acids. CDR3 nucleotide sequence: TGTGCCAGCAGTAGAGCTGCAACTAATGAAAAACTGTTTTTT. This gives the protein CASSRAATNEKLFF.

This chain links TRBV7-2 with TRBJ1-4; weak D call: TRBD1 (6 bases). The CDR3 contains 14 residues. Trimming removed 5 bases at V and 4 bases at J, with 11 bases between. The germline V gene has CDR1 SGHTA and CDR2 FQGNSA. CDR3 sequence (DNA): TGTGCCAGCAGCCAGAGGGGGGGTAATGAAAAACTGTTTTTT. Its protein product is CASSQRGGNEKLFF.

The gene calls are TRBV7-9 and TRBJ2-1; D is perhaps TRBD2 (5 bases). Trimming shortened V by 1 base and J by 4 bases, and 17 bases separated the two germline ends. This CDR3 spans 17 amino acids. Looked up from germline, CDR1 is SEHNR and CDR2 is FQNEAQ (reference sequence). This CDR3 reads CASSLVPLASYYNEQFF. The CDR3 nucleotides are TGTGCCAGCAGCTTAGTGCCCCTAGCTAGCTATTACAATGAGCAGTTCTTC.

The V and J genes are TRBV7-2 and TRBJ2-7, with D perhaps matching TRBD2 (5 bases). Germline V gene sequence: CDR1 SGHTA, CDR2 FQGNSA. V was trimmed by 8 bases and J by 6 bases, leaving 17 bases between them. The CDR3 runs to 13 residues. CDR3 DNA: TGTGCCAGCGTTCAGACGGGAACCTCCGAGCAGTACTTC. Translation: CASVQTGTSEQYF. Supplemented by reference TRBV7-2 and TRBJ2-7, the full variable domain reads GAGVSQSPSNKVTEKGKDVELRCDPISGHTALYWYRQSLGQGLEFLIYFQGNSAPDKSGLPSDRFSAERTGGSVSTLTIQRTQQEDSAVYLCASVQTGTSEQYFGPGTRLTVT.

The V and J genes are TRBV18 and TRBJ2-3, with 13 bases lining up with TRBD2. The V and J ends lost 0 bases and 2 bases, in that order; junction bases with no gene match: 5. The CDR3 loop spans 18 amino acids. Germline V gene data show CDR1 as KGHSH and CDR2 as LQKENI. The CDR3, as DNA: TGTGCCAGCTCACCACCGAACGGACTAGCGGGAGACACAGATACGCAGTATTTT. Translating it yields CASSPPNGLAGDTDTQYF.

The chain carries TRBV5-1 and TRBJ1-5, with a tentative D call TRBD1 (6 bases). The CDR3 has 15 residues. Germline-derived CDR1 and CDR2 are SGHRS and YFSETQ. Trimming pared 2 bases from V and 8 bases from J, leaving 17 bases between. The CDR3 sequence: CASSFISGEGEPQHF. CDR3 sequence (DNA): TGCGCCAGCAGCTTTATCAGCGGGGAGGGGGAGCCCCAGCATTTT.

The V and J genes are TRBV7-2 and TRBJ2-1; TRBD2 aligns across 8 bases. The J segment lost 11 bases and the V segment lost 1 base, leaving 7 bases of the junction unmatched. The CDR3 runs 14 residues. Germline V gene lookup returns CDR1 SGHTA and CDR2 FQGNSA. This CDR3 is CASSLVREAPKQFF. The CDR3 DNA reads TGTGCCAGCAGCTTAGTGCGGGAGGCCCCAAAGCAGTTCTTC.

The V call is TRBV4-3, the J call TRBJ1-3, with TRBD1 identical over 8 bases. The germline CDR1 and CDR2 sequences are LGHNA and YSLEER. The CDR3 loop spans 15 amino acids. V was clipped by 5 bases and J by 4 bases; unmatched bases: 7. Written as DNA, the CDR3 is TGCGCCAGCAGCGATCGGACAGGGCGCGGAAACACCATATATTTT. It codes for CASSDRTGRGNTIYF.

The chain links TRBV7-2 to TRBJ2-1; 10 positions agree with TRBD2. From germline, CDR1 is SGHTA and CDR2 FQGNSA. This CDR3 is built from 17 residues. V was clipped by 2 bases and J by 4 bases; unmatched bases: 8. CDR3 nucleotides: TGTGCCAGCAGCTTAAGGGCTAGCGGGAGTAGGTACAATGAGCAGTTCTTC. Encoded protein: CASSLRASGSRYNEQFF.

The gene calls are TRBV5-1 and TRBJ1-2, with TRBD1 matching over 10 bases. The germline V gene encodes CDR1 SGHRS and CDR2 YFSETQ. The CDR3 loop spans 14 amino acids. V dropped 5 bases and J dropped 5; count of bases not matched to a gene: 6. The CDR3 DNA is TGCGCCAGCAGGCCGACAGGGGGCCGGTATGGCTACACCTTC. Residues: CASRPTGGRYGYTF.

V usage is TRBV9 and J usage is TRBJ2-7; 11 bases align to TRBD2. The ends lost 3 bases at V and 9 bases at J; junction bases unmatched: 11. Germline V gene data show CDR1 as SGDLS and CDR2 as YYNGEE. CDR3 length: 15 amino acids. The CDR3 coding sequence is TGTGCCAGCAGCGCACCGGGACTAGCGGACTCGAGGCAGTACTTC. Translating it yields CASSAPGLADSRQYF.

The CDR3 loop is CASSFLPGTSGRGEQYF. CDR3 coding DNA: TGTGCCAGCAGCTTCCTTCCCGGGACTAGCGGGAGGGGCGAGCAGTACTTC. The chain combines TRBV9 with TRBJ2-7; TRBD2 aligns across 16 bases. Per the germline V gene, CDR1 is SGDLS and CDR2 is YYNGEE. Unmatched junction bases numbered 10, after V lost 4 bases and J lost 6 bases. There are 17 residues in the CDR3.

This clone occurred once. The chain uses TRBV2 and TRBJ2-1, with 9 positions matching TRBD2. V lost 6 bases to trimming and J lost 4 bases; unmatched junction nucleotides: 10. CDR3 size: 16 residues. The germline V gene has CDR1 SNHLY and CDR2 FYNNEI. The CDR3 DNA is TGTGCCAGCAGCGCCATGACTAGCGGTGGGTACAATGAGCAGTTCTTC. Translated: CASSAMTSGGYNEQFF. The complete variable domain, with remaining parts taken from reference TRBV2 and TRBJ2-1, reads EPEVTQTPSHQVTQMGQEVILRCVPISNHLYFYWYRQILGQKVEFLVSFYNNEISEKSEIFDDQFSVERPDGSNFTLKIRSTKLEDSAMYFCASSAMTSGGYNEQFFGPGTRLTVL.

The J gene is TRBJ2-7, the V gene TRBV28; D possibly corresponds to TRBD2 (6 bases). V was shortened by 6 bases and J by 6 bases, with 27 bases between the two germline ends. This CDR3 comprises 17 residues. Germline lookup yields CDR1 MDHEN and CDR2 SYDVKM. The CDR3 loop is CASSRLDGTPSGGEQYF. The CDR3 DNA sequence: TGTGCCAGCAGCCGTTTGGACGGGACCCCATCCGGGGGCGAGCAGTACTTC.

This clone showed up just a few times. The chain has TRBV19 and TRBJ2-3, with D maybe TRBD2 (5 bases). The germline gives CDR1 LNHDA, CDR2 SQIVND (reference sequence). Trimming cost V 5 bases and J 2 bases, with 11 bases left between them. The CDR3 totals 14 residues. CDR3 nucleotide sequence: TGTGCCAGTAGTCCGAGCGGACCCACAGATACGCAGTATTTT. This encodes CASSPSGPTDTQYF. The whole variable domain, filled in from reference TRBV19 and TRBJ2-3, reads DGGITQSPKYLFRKEGQNVTLSCEQNLNHDAMYWYRQDPGQGLRLIYYSQIVNDFQKGDIAEGYSVSREKKESFPLTVTSAQKNPTAFYLCASSPSGPTDTQYFGPGTRLTVL.

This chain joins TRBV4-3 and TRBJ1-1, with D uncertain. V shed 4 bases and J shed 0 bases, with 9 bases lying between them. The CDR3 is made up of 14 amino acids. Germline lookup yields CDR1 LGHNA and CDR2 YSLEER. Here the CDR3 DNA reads TGCGCCAGCAGCCGCAGATACATGAACACTGAAGCTTTCTTT. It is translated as CASSRRYMNTEAFF.

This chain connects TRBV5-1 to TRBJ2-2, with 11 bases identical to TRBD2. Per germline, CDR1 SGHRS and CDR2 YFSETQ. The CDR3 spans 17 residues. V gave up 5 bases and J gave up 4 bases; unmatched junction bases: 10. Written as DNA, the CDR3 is TGCGCCAGCAGAGGCCCACTAGCGGGAGTAGGCACCGGGGAGCTGTTTTTT. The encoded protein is CASRGPLAGVGTGELFF.

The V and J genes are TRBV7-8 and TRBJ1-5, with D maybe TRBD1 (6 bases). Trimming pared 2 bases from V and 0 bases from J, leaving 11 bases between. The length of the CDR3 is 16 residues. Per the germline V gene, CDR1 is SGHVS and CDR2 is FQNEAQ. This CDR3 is CASSLRQQGSNQPQHF. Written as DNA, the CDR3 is TGTGCCAGCAGCTTACGACAACAGGGTAGCAATCAGCCCCAGCATTTT.

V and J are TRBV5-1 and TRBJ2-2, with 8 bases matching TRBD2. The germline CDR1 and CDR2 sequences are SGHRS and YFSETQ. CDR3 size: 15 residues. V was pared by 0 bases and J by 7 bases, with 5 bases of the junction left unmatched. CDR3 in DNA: TGCGCCAGCAGCTTGGGAGCGGGAGTTGTCGGGGAGCTGTTTTTT. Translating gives CASSLGAGVVGELFF.

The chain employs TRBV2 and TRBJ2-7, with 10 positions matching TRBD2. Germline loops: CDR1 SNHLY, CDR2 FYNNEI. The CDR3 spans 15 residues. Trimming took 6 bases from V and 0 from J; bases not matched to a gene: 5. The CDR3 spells CASRGGLAFSYEQYF. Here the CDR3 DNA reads TGTGCCAGCAGGGGGGGACTAGCGTTCTCCTACGAGCAGTACTTC.

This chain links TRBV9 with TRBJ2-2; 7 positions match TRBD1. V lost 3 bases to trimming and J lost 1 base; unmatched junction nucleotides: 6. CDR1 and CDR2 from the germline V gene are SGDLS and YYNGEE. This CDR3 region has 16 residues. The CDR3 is CASSARQGLNTGELFF. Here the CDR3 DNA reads TGTGCCAGCAGCGCCCGACAGGGTTTGAACACCGGGGAGCTGTTTTTT.